At least ten counts were recorded for the clone carrying this T cell receptor beta chain. Its target is unknown. The data were taken from a study of regulatory T cells in long-lasting Graves disease. This sample's time point: newly diagnosed GD, antithyroid drugs for less than 3 months. Extracted PBMC RNA gave rise to the TCR library. The germline V gene has CDR1 SGHRS and CDR2 YFSETQ. The CDR3 is 12 amino acids. V was pared by 2 bases and J by 8 bases, with 8 bases between. CDR3-region Arm-PCR and iRepertoire HTBI primers produced the TCR beta libraries. TCRdb reanalysed the multiplex PCR reads using MiXCR and keeps one entry per CDR3 protein. The sample carries roughly 420,000 distinct CDR3 sequences, around 15% recorded once. The study's findings and limits: Persistent disease exhibited a predilection for TRBV28, TRBJ1-2 and TRBJ2-5.

This material consisted of peripheral blood mononuclear cells (PBMCs), taken at new diagnosis, from a patient treated with antithyroid drugs. This receptor was identified in a female donor with Graves disease. The chain recombines TRBV5-1 with TRBJ2-1; D is perhaps TRBD2 (6 bases). CDR3 loop: CASSFPSDEQFF. CDR3 nucleotide sequence: TGCGCCAGCAGCTTCCCTAGCGATGAGCAGTTCTTC.